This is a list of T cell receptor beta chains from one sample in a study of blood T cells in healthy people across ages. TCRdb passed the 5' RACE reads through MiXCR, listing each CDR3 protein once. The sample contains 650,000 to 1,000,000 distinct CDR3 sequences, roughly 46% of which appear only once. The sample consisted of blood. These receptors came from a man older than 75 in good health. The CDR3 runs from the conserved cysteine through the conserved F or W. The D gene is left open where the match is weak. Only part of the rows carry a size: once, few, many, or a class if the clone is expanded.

TGTGCCAGCAGCGTCACGGGACAGGCGAACACTGAAGCTTTCTTT	CASSVTGQANTEAFF	TRBV9	TRBJ1-1	TRBD1	few
TGCGCCAGCAGCCAGAACAGGGCCCGCGAGCAGTACTTC	CASSQNRAREQYF	TRBV4-3	TRBJ2-7	NA	NA
TGCGCCAGCAGCCAAGGCCATTTGGGACAGGGGGGCTACGAGCAGTACTTC	CASSQGHLGQGGYEQYF	TRBV4-1	TRBJ2-7	TRBD1	few
TGTGCCAGCAGCTTAGATGTTCCCAACGAGCAGTACTTC	CASSLDVPNEQYF	TRBV11-2	TRBJ2-7	NA	NA
TGCAGCGTAGATGACAGGGCGAACACTGAAGCTTTCTTT	CSVDDRANTEAFF	TRBV29-1	TRBJ1-1	TRBD1	once
TGTGCCAGCAGAGCAGGGATCGACACTGAAGCTTTCTTT	CASRAGIDTEAFF	TRBV6-5	TRBJ1-1	NA	few
TGCAGTGCTACAACAGGGGGCTGGAGCGAGCAGTACTTC	CSATTGGWSEQYF	TRBV20-1	TRBJ2-7	TRBD1	NA
TGTGCCAGCACTGTCGGGACAGGGGTCGGTGGCTACACCTTC	CASTVGTGVGGYTF	TRBV12-3/TRBV12-4	TRBJ1-2	TRBD1	NA
TGTGCCAGCAGCTTAGTTACAACTGCTGGGGCCAACGTCCTGACTTTC	CASSLVTTAGANVLTF	TRBV13	TRBJ2-6	NA	NA
TGCGCCAGCAGCTTGGGGCTGCGGACAGGGGACTACGAGCAGTACTTC	CASSLGLRTGDYEQYF	TRBV5-1	TRBJ2-7	TRBD1	NA
TGTGCCAGCAGTTTTCCCGACTCTAGCGTTGAAGAGACCCAGTACTTC	CASSFPDSSVEETQYF	TRBV28	TRBJ2-5	NA	few
TGTGCCAGCAGCTTACGAAGGGGACTCCCTGGGGCCAACGTCCTGACTTTC	CASSLRRGLPGANVLTF	TRBV7-9	TRBJ2-6	NA	NA
TGCAGTGCTCTAGCGGGAGGGCCTGGGTCGTCCTCCTACAATGAGCAGTTCTTC	CSALAGGPGSSSYNEQFF	TRBV20-1	TRBJ2-1	TRBD2	NA
TGTACCAGCAGCGTAGAGGTTGGGGAGCAGTTCTTC	CTSSVEVGEQFF	TRBV9	TRBJ2-1	NA	NA
TGTGCCAGCAGTCCGGTGGCAGGGGGTAGCGAGCAGTACTTC	CASSPVAGGSEQYF	TRBV9	TRBJ2-7	TRBD1	NA